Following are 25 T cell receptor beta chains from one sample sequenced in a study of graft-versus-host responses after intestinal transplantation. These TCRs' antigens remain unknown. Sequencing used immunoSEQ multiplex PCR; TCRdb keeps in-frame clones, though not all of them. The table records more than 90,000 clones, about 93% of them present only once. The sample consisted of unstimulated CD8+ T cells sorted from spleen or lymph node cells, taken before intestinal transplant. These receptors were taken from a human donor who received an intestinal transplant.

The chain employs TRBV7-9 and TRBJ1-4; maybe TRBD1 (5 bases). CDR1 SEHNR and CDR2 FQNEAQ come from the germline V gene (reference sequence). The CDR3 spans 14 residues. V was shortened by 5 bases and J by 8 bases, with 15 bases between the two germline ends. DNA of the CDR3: TGTGCCAGCAGCGGCCGGGACTCCCCGGAAAAACTGTTTTTT. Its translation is CASSGRDSPEKLFF.

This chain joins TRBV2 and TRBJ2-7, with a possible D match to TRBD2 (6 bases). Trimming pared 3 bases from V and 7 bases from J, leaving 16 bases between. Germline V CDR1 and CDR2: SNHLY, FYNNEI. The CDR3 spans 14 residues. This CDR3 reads CASSDAPESGEQYF. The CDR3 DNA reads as TGTGCCAGCAGTGATGCCCCCGAGAGCGGGGAGCAGTACTTC.

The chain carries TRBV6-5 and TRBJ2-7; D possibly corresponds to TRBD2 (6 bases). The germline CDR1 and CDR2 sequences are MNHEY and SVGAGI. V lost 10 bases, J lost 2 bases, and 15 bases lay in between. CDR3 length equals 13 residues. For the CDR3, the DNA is TGTGCCACCTCGGGCGGGGCTACCTACGAGCAGTACTTC. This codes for CATSGGATYEQYF.

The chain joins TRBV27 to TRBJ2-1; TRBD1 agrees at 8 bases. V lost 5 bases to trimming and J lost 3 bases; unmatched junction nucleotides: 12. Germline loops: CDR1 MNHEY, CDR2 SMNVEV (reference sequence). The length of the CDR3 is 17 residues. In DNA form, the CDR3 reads TGTGCCAGCAGTAAGGGGGTTGTTGGACAGGGCTACAATGAGCAGTTCTTC. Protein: CASSKGVVGQGYNEQFF.

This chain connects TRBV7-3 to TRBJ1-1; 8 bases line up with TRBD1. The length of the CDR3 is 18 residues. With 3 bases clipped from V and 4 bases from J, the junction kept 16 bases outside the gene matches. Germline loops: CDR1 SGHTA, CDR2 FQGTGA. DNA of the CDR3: TGTGCCAGCAGCTTTAGGGTGGGGGTGACGACAGGGGCCACTGAAGCTTTCTTT. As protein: CASSFRVGVTTGATEAFF.

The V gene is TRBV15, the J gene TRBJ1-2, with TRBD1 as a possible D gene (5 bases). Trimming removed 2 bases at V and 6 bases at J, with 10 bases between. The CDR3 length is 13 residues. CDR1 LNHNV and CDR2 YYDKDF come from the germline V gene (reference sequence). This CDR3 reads CATSRQGLHGYTF. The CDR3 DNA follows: TGTGCCACCAGCAGACAGGGTTTGCATGGCTACACCTTC.

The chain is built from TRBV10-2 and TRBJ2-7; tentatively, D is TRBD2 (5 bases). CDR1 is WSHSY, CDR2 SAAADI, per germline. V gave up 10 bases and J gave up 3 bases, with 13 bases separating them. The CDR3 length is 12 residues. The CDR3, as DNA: TGCGCCACCTCGGGAAGTGTCTACGAGCAGTACTTC. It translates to CATSGSVYEQYF.

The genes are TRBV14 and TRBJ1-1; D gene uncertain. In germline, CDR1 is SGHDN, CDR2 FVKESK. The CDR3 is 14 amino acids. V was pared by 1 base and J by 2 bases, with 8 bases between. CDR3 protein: CASSQGTLNTEAFF. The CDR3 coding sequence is TGTGCCAGCAGCCAAGGCACACTAAACACTGAAGCTTTCTTT.

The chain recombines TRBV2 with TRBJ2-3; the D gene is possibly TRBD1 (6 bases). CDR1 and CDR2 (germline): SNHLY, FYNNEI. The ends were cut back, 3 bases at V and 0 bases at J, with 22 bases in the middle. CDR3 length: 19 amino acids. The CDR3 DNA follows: TGTGCCAGCAGTGAGTTCGGGATAGACAGGTTTTCTAGCACAGATACGCAGTATTTT. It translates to CASSEFGIDRFSSTDTQYF.

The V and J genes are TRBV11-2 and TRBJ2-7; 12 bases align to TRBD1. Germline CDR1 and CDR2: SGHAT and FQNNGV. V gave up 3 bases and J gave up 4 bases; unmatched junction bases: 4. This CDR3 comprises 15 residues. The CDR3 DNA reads TGTGCCAGCAGCTTCGGGACAGGGGGCTGGTACGAGCAGTACTTC. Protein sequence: CASSFGTGGWYEQYF.

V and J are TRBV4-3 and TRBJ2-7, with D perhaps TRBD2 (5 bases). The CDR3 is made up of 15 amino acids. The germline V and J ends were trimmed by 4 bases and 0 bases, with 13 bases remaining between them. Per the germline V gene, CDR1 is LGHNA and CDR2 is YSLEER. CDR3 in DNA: TGCGCCAGCAGCCCGTCGCATGGGAGCTCCTACGAGCAGTACTTC. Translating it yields CASSPSHGSSYEQYF.

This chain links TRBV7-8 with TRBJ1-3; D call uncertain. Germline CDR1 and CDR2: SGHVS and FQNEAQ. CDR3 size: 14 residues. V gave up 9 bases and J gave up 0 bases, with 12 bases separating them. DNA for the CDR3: TGTGCCAGTGGGGAGTCGGGCTCTGGAAACACCATATATTTT. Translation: CASGESGSGNTIYF.

The CDR3: CASSLTPQGHYGYTF. DNA for the CDR3: TGTGCCAGCAGCTTGACGCCGCAGGGTCACTATGGCTACACCTTC. The chain uses TRBV5-6 and TRBJ1-2, with D perhaps TRBD1 (5 bases). The CDR3 has 15 residues. Between the trimmed V and J ends, which lost 1 base and 3 bases, there was a span of 13 bases. Germline V gene data show CDR1 as SGHDT and CDR2 as YYEEEE. The full variable domain, completed using reference TRBV5-6 and TRBJ1-2, is DAGVTQSPTHLIKTRGQQVTLRCSPKSGHDTVSWYQQALGQGPQFIFQYYEEEERQRGNFPDRFSGHQFPNYSSELNVNALLLGDSALYLCASSLTPQGHYGYTFGSGTRLTVV.

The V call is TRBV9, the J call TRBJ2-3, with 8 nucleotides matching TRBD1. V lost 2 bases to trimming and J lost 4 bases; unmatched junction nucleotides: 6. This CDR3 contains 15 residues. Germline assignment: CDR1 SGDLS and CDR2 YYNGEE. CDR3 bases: TGTGCCAGCAGCGTCCACGGACAGGGAGCAGATACGCAGTATTTT. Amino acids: CASSVHGQGADTQYF.

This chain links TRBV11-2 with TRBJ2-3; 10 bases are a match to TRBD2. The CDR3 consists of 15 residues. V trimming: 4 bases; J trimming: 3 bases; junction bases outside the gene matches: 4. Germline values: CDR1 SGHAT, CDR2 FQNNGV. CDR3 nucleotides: TGTGCCAGCAGCTCGGGACTAGCGTTGACAGATACGCAGTATTTT. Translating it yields CASSSGLALTDTQYF.

The CDR3 loop is CASTTYRGRPYEQYF. The CDR3 region has the DNA TGTGCCAGCACTACCTACAGGGGGCGGCCCTACGAGCAGTACTTC. The gene calls are TRBV2 and TRBJ2-7; 9 bases line up with TRBD1. CDR1 SNHLY and CDR2 FYNNEI come from the germline V gene. The CDR3 length is 15 residues. Trimming at V came to 7 bases and at J to 2 bases, leaving 9 bases not matched to a gene. Full variable domain (rest looked up from reference TRBV2 and TRBJ2-7): EPEVTQTPSHQVTQMGQEVILRCVPISNHLYFYWYRQILGQKVEFLVSFYNNEISEKSEIFDDQFSVERPDGSNFTLKIRSTKLEDSAMYFCASTTYRGRPYEQYFGPGTRLTVT.

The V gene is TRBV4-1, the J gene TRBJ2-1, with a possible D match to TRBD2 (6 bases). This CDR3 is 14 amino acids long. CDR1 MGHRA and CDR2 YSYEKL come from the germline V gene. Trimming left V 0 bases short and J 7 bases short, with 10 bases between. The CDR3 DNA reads TGCGCCAGCAGCCAAGAAGGGAGCGGGAATGAGCAGTTCTTC. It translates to CASSQEGSGNEQFF.

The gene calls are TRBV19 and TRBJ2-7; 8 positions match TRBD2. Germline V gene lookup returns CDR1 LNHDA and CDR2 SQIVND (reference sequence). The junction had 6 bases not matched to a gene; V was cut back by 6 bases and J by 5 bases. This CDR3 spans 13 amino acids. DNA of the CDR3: TGTGCCAGTAGCGGGGGACTAGTTGACGAGCAGTACTTC. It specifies CASSGGLVDEQYF.

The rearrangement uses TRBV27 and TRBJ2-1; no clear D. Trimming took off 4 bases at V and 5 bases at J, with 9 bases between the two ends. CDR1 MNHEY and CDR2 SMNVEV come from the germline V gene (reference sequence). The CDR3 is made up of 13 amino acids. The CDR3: CASSSLSDNEQFF. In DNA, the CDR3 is TGTGCCAGCAGTTCTCTCAGTGACAATGAGCAGTTCTTC.

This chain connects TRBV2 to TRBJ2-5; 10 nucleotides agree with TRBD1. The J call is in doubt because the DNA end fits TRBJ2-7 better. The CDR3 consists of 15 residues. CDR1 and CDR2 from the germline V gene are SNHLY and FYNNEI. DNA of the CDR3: TGTGCCAGCAGGGACAGGGGGGACATACACTACGAGCAGTACTTC. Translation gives CASRDRGDIHYEQYF.

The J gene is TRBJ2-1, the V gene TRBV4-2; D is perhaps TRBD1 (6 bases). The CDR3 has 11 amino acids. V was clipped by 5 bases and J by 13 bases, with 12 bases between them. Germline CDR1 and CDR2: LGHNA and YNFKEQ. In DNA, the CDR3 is TGTGCCAGCAGCGGACTGACAGGACAGTTCTTC. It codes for CASSGLTGQFF.

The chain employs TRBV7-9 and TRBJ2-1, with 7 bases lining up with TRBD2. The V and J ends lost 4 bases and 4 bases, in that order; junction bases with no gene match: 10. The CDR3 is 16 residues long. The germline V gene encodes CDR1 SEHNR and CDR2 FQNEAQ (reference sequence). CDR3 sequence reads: CASSSTSVHYYNEQFF. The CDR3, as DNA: TGTGCCAGCAGCTCAACTAGCGTTCACTATTACAATGAGCAGTTCTTC.

The CDR3 sequence is CAGCPGTGRDNEQFF. CDR3 bases: TGTGCCGGGTGCCCCGGGACAGGTCGAGACAATGAGCAGTTCTTC. This sequence joins TRBV21-1 and TRBJ2-1; TRBD1, the D gene given by the table, was not confirmed from the DNA. TRBV21-1 is a recognized pseudogene. This CDR3 comprises 15 residues.

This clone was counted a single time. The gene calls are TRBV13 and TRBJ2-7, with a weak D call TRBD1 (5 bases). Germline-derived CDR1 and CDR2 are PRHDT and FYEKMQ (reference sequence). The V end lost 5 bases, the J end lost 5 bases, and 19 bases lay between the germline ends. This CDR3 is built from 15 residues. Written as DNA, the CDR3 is TGTGCCAGCAGCCCCCGACTCCCACAGGTCCACGAGCAGTACTTC. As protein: CASSPRLPQVHEQYF.

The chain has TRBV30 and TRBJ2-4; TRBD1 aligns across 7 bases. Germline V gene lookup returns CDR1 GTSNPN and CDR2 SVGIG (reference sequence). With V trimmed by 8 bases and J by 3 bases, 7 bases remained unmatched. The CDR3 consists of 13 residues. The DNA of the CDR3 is TGTGCCCAGAGTACAGGGGACAAAAACATTCAGTACTTC. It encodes CAQSTGDKNIQYF.